What follows are 29 T cell receptor beta chains derived from one specimen sequenced in a study of blood T cell repertoires in COVID-19. Measured with immunoSEQ multiplex PCR; TCRdb has only the in-frame clones, and not every one. The data contain some 120,000 clones, roughly four fifths of them singletons. Sequenced input: peripheral blood. These receptors all come from a woman aged 50 to 65 with acute or convalescent COVID-19.

The chain combines TRBV5-1 with TRBJ2-3; 9 nucleotides agree with TRBD2. This CDR3 contains 14 residues. V trimming: 5 bases; J trimming: 6 bases; junction bases outside the gene matches: 7. CDR1 and CDR2 from the germline V gene are SGHRS and YFSETQ. The CDR3 loop reads CASRTGLASDTQYF. The CDR3 DNA follows: TGCGCCAGCAGGACCGGACTAGCGTCCGATACGCAGTATTTT.

V and J are TRBV5-6 and TRBJ1-1; D not certain. Germline V gene data show CDR1 as SGHDT and CDR2 as YYEEEE. The CDR3 extends over 13 amino acids. V was clipped by 0 bases and J by 4 bases, with 7 bases between them. The CDR3 loop is CASSLDSFTEAFF. CDR3 in DNA: TGTGCCAGCAGCTTGGACTCTTTCACTGAAGCTTTCTTT. Based on the CDR3 plus reference TRBV5-6 and TRBJ1-1, the full variable domain is DAGVTQSPTHLIKTRGQQVTLRCSPKSGHDTVSWYQQALGQGPQFIFQYYEEEERQRGNFPDRFSGHQFPNYSSELNVNALLLGDSALYLCASSLDSFTEAFFGQGTRLTVV.

The chain uses TRBV27 and TRBJ2-7; a possible D gene is TRBD2 (7 bases). Germline V lookup: CDR1 MNHEY, CDR2 SMNVEV (reference sequence). The CDR3 consists of 15 residues. V was clipped by 6 bases and J by 3 bases, with 18 bases between them. The CDR3, as DNA: TGTGCCAGCAGACTTCAAGGGGGGGGCGTCTACGAGCAGTACTTC. It translates to CASRLQGGGVYEQYF.

This sequence joins TRBV7-6 and TRBJ1-4; maybe TRBD1 (5 bases). Germline V lookup: CDR1 SGHVS, CDR2 FNYEAQ. The V end lost 1 base, the J end lost 2 bases, and 8 bases lay between the germline ends. The CDR3 is 15 residues long. Written as DNA, the CDR3 is TGTGCCAGCAGCTTAGAACCAGGGACTAATGAAAAACTGTTTTTT. Its translation is CASSLEPGTNEKLFF.

The chain uses TRBV28 and TRBJ2-5; 12 bases map to TRBD2. CDR1 MDHEN and CDR2 SYDVKM come from the germline V gene. The CDR3 spans 17 residues. Trimming removed 8 bases from V and 2 bases from J; junction bases left unmatched: 12. The CDR3 coding sequence is TGTGCCAGCGGGAACATCGGACTAGCGGGACGACAAGAGACCCAGTACTTC. Translating gives CASGNIGLAGRQETQYF.

The chain is built from TRBV27 and TRBJ2-3; 9 positions agree with TRBD2. Trimming took 6 bases from V and 2 from J; bases not matched to a gene: 12. The CDR3 is made up of 17 amino acids. Germline CDR1 is MNHEY and CDR2 is SMNVEV (reference sequence). The CDR3 bases are TGTGCCAGCAGCCGCGCTGTAGCGGGAGATTACACAGATACGCAGTATTTT. This translates into CASSRAVAGDYTDTQYF.

This chain's CDR3 is CAWSTAEGSPQYF. CDR3 DNA sequence: TGTGCCTGGAGTACGGCGGAGGGATCGCCCCAGTACTTC. The V gene is TRBV30, the J gene TRBJ2-5, with D perhaps TRBD2 (6 bases). The ends were cut back, 2 bases at V and 9 bases at J, with 16 bases in the middle. CDR3 length: 13 amino acids. Per germline, CDR1 GTSNPN and CDR2 SVGIG (reference sequence).

The chain is built from TRBV9 and TRBJ1-2; 7 bases are shared with TRBD1. Germline loops: CDR1 SGDLS, CDR2 YYNGEE. V trimming: 3 bases; J trimming: 2 bases; junction bases outside the gene matches: 7. The CDR3 sequence is 15 residues long. The CDR3 DNA is TGTGCCAGCAGCGCCCGGGACAGCAAGAACTATGGCTACACCTTC. Translating gives CASSARDSKNYGYTF.

The chain joins TRBV19 to TRBJ1-2; no clear D. V was clipped by 4 bases and J by 7 bases, with 13 bases between them. CDR3 length: 13 residues. CDR1 and CDR2 from the germline V gene are LNHDA and SQIVND (reference sequence). The CDR3 nucleotides are TGTGCCAGTAGTACAACGCCACCGGGTGGCTACACCTTC. Protein: CASSTTPPGGYTF.

The V call is TRBV28, the J call TRBJ1-6; 7 bases agree with TRBD1. The J segment lost 5 bases and the V segment lost 5 bases, leaving 6 bases of the junction unmatched. Germline CDR1 and CDR2: MDHEN and SYDVKM. CDR3 size: 15 residues. CDR3: CASSLWDRDNSPLHF. CDR3 DNA sequence: TGTGCCAGCAGTCTCTGGGACAGAGATAATTCACCCCTCCACTTT. The variable domain in full, with the rest retrieved from reference TRBV28 and TRBJ1-6, is DVKVTQSSRYLVKRTGEKVFLECVQDMDHENMFWYRQDPGLGLRLIYFSYDVKMKEKGDIPEGYSVSREKKERFSLILESASTNQTSMYLCASSLWDRDNSPLHFGNGTRLTVT.

CDR3 protein: CASSFGVAAGNTIYF. In DNA form, the CDR3 reads TGTGCCAGCAGCTTCGGGGTGGCGGCTGGAAACACCATATATTTT. The genes are TRBV7-6 and TRBJ1-3; D is unclear. This CDR3 spans 15 amino acids. The V and J ends lost 3 bases and 2 bases respectively, with 11 bases between them. CDR1 and CDR2 (germline): SGHVS, FNYEAQ. The full variable domain, its missing parts supplied by reference TRBV7-6 and TRBJ1-3, is GAGVSQSPRYKVTKRGQDVALRCDPISGHVSLYWYRQALGQGPEFLTYFNYEAQQDKSGLPNDRFSAERPEGSISTLTIQRTEQRDSAMYRCASSFGVAAGNTIYFGEGSWLTVV.

This clone was observed a handful of times. This chain connects TRBV27 to TRBJ1-2; D might be TRBD1 (6 bases). Germline CDR1 and CDR2: MNHEY and SMNVEV (reference sequence). The V gene lost 4 bases and the J gene lost 8 bases, with 14 bases spanning the gap. This CDR3 has 13 amino acids. The DNA of the CDR3 is TGTGCCAGCAGTTCAACCCGGGGGGCAGGCTACACCTTC. Translation gives CASSSTRGAGYTF.

V and J are TRBV9 and TRBJ1-2; 9 bases map to TRBD1. The CDR3 loop spans 15 amino acids. In germline, CDR1 is SGDLS, CDR2 YYNGEE. The trim removed 4 bases at V and 5 bases at J, leaving 9 bases unmatched. The CDR3 DNA follows: TGTGCCAGCAGCTCATTGGGACAGGGTTGGTATGGCTACACCTTC. Its translation is CASSSLGQGWYGYTF.

The J gene is TRBJ2-5, the V gene TRBV7-9, with 10 bases that match TRBD1. The CDR3 extends over 15 amino acids. Per the germline V gene, CDR1 is SEHNR and CDR2 is FQNEAQ (reference sequence). V gave up 5 bases and J gave up 4 bases; unmatched junction bases: 7. As DNA, the CDR3 is TGTGCCAGCAGCCCCCGACAGGGGGCCGGAGAGACCCAGTACTTC. Protein: CASSPRQGAGETQYF.

This clone was seen a single time. V and J are TRBV9 and TRBJ2-2, with D possibly matching TRBD1 (6 bases). The CDR3 runs 16 residues. Germline V gives CDR1 SGDLS, CDR2 YYNGEE. Trimming took 0 bases from V and 3 from J, leaving 12 bases between them. This chain's CDR3 is CASSVDNRVYTGELFF. CDR3 coding DNA: TGTGCCAGCAGCGTAGATAACAGGGTGTACACCGGGGAGCTGTTTTTT. Full variable domain (remainder filled in from reference TRBV9 and TRBJ2-2): DSGVTQTPKHLITATGQRVTLRCSPRSGDLSVYWYQQSLDQGLQFLIQYYNGEERAKGNILERFSAQQFPDLHSELNLSSLELGDSALYFCASSVDNRVYTGELFFGEGSRLTVL.

J is TRBJ2-5 and V is TRBV24-1; 7 bases align to TRBD2. CDR1 and CDR2 (germline): KGHDR, SFDVKD. The CDR3 sequence is 15 residues long. The ends lost 4 bases at V and 3 bases at J; junction bases unmatched: 7. The CDR3 sequence: CATSERAGREETQYF. The CDR3 DNA sequence: TGTGCCACCAGTGAGCGGGCGGGGAGGGAAGAGACCCAGTACTTC.

V and J are TRBV3-1 (or the pseudogene TRBV3-2) and TRBJ1-1; TRBD1 aligns across 7 bases. V was pared by 1 base and J by 6 bases, with 8 bases of the junction left unmatched. Germline CDR1 is LGHDT and CDR2 is YNNKEL (reference sequence). The CDR3 contains 15 residues. CDR3 amino acids: CASSQGDREKAEAFF. The CDR3 coding sequence is TGTGCCAGCAGCCAAGGAGACAGGGAGAAAGCTGAAGCTTTCTTT.

The chain links TRBV19 to TRBJ2-3; TRBD2 might be the D (6 bases). With 6 bases removed from V and 4 bases from J, the gap between germline ends came to 17 bases. Germline CDR1 is LNHDA and CDR2 is SQIVND (reference sequence). The CDR3 covers 15 residues. CDR3 DNA: TGTGCCAGTAGCCAGGGCACTCCGGGGGCAGATACGCAGTATTTT. Encoded protein: CASSQGTPGADTQYF.

This clone was seen only a few times. The chain has TRBV3-1 (or the pseudogene TRBV3-2) and TRBJ1-2; perhaps TRBD1 as D (6 bases). V lost 3 bases, J lost 0 bases, and 14 bases lay in between. The CDR3 spans 16 residues. From germline, CDR1 is LGHDT and CDR2 YNNKEL (reference sequence). The CDR3 nucleotides read TGTGCCAGCAGCCAGGGGGGGGGCCGGGCTAACTATGGCTACACCTTC. Protein sequence: CASSQGGGRANYGYTF.

J is TRBJ1-5 and V is TRBV6-6, with TRBD1 matching over 10 bases. Unmatched junction bases numbered 0, after V lost 2 bases and J lost 5 bases. Germline V gene lookup returns CDR1 MNHNY and CDR2 SVGAGI (reference sequence). This CDR3 contains 14 residues. DNA of the CDR3: TGTGCCAGCAGTTACGGGACAGGGGATCAGCCCCAGCATTTT. Amino acids: CASSYGTGDQPQHF.

The genes are TRBV5-8 and TRBJ2-7, with D possibly being TRBD2 (6 bases). Trimming took off 5 bases at V and 2 bases at J, with 14 bases between the two ends. CDR1 SGHTS and CDR2 YDEGEE come from the germline V gene. CDR3 length equals 14 residues. In DNA, the CDR3 is TGTGCCAGCAGATCGCGCCGCGGGGCCTACGAGCAGTACTTC. It yields the protein CASRSRRGAYEQYF.

V is TRBV9 and J is TRBJ2-1; 7 nucleotides match TRBD1. J was trimmed by 5 bases and V by 2 bases; bases with no gene match: 7. Germline V CDR1 and CDR2: SGDLS, YYNGEE. The CDR3 sequence is 15 residues long. CDR3 DNA: TGTGCCAGCAGCGTTTCCGGACAGGTGGACAATGAGCAGTTCTTC. Its translation: CASSVSGQVDNEQFF. The variable domain in full, with the rest retrieved from reference TRBV9 and TRBJ2-1, is DSGVTQTPKHLITATGQRVTLRCSPRSGDLSVYWYQQSLDQGLQFLIQYYNGEERAKGNILERFSAQQFPDLHSELNLSSLELGDSALYFCASSVSGQVDNEQFFGPGTRLTVL.

The CDR3 reads CAISARTANGYTF. The CDR3 region has the DNA TGTGCCATCAGTGCGAGGACAGCCAATGGCTACACCTTC. The chain employs TRBV10-3 and TRBJ1-2; tentatively, D is TRBD1 (6 bases). Trimming stripped 4 bases from V and 6 bases from J, with 12 bases between. Germline values: CDR1 ENHRY, CDR2 SYGVKD. This CDR3 has 13 residues.

The chain is built from TRBV28 and TRBJ1-1; D perhaps matches TRBD1 (5 bases). Germline CDR1 MDHEN, CDR2 SYDVKM. V gave up 6 bases and J gave up 1 base, with 15 bases separating them. The CDR3 totals 15 residues. CDR3 nucleotides: TGTGCCAGCAGGGACCCAAGGGGTCCGAACACTGAAGCTTTCTTT. Amino acids: CASRDPRGPNTEAFF. Filled out from reference TRBV28 and TRBJ1-1, the complete variable domain reads DVKVTQSSRYLVKRTGEKVFLECVQDMDHENMFWYRQDPGLGLRLIYFSYDVKMKEKGDIPEGYSVSREKKERFSLILESASTNQTSMYLCASRDPRGPNTEAFFGQGTRLTVV.

V and J are TRBV7-6 and TRBJ2-6; the match to TRBD1 covers 7 bases. V trimming: 5 bases; J trimming: 0 bases; junction bases outside the gene matches: 10. Germline CDR1 is SGHVS and CDR2 is FNYEAQ. This CDR3 region has 18 residues. The chain's CDR3 is CASSLPGQTYSGANVLTF. The CDR3 region has the DNA TGTGCCAGCAGCCTGCCGGGACAGACCTACTCTGGGGCCAACGTCCTGACTTTC.

The rearrangement links TRBV4-1 to TRBJ1-5, with D possibly TRBD1 on 6 matching bases. Germline V gene sequence: CDR1 MGHRA, CDR2 YSYEKL. This CDR3 has 15 amino acids. Trimming cost V 2 bases and J 6 bases, with 14 bases left between them. CDR3 bases: TGCGCCAGCAGCCAATTCGGGGGGGCCGGTCAGCCCCAGCATTTT. Translating it yields CASSQFGGAGQPQHF.

This clone was seen just once. This sample includes further DNA sequences coding for the same CDR3. CDR3: CASSLGGGSNQPQHF. DNA for the CDR3: TGTGCCAGCAGTCTAGGGGGGGGGAGCAATCAGCCCCAGCATTTT. V gene TRBV28 combines with J gene TRBJ1-5, with D possibly TRBD1 on 6 matching bases. The CDR3 runs to 15 residues. Germline assignment: CDR1 MDHEN and CDR2 SYDVKM. The germline V and J ends were trimmed by 5 bases and 1 base, with 12 bases remaining between them.

The genes are TRBV30 and TRBJ2-2; possibly TRBD1 for D (5 bases). With 5 bases removed from V and 0 bases from J, the gap between germline ends came to 13 bases. This CDR3 spans 15 amino acids. Germline CDR1 is GTSNPN and CDR2 is SVGIG (reference sequence). The CDR3 here is CAWSLTASNTGELFF. DNA of the CDR3: TGTGCCTGGTCCTTGACAGCCTCGAACACCGGGGAGCTGTTTTTT.

The V gene is TRBV29-1, the J gene TRBJ2-3; D uncertain. The V and J ends lost 4 bases and 1 base respectively, with 12 bases between them. Germline V gene data show CDR1 as SQVTM and CDR2 as ANQGSEA. This CDR3 contains 14 residues. CDR3 amino acids: CSVGSAVRTDTQYF. CDR3 sequence (DNA): TGCAGCGTTGGGAGTGCTGTGCGCACAGATACGCAGTATTTT.